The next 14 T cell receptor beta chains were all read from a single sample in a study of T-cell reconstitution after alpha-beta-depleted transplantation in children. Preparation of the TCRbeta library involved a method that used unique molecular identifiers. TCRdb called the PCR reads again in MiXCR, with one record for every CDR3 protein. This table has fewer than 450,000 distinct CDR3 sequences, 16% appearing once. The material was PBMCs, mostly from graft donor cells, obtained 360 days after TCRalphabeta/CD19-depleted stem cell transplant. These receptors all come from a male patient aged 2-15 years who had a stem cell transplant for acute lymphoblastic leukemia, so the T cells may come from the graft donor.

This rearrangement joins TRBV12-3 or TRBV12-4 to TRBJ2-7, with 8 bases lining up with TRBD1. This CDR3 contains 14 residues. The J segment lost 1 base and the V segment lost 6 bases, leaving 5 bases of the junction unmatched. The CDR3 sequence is CASSPTGVSYEQYF. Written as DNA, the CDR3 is TGTGCCAGCAGCCCGACAGGGGTTTCCTACGAGCAGTACTTC.

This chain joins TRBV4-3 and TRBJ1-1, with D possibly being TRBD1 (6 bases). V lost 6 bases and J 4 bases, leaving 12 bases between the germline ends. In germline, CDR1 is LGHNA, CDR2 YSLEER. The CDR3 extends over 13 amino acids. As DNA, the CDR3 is TGCGCCAGCAGACTAAAAGGGGGCACTGAAGCTTTCTTT. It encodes CASRLKGGTEAFF.

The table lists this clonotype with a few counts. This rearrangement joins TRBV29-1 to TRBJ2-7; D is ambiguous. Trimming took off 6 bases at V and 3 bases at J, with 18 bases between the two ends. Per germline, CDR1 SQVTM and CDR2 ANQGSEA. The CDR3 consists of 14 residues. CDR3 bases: TGCAGCGTGAGATTAGGGTCGGCCGACTACGAGCAGTACTTC. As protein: CSVRLGSADYEQYF.

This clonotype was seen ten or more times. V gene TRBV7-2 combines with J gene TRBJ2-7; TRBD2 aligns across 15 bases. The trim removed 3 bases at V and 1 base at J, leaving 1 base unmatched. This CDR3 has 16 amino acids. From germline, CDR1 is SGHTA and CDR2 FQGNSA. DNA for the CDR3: TGTGCCAGCAGCTTGGGACTAGCGGGAGGTTCCTACGAGCAGTACTTC. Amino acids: CASSLGLAGGSYEQYF.

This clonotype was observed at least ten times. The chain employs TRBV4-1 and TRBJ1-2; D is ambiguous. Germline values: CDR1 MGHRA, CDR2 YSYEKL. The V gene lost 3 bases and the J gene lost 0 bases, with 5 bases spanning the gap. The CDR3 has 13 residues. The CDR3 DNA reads TGCGCCAGCAGCCAGACGACTAACTATGGCTACACCTTC. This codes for CASSQTTNYGYTF.

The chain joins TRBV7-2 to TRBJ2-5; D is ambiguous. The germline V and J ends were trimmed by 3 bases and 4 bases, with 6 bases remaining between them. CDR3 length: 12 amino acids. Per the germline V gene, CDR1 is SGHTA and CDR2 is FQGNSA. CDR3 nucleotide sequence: TGTGCCAGCAGCTTTAGATCAGAGACCCAGTACTTC. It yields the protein CASSFRSETQYF.

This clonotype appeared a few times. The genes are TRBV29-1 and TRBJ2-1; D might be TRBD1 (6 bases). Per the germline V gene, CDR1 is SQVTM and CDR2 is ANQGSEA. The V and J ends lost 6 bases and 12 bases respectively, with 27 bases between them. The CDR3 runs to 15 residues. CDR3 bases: TGCAGCGTCAGCCGGACAGTCGCTGATGTGGGGTTGCAGTTCTTC. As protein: CSVSRTVADVGLQFF.

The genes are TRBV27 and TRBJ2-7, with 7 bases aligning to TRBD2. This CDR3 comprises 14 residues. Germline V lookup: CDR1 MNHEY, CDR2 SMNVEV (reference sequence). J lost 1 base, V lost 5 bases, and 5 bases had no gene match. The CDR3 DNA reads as TGTGCCAGCAGTCTAGCGGCCCCTTCCTACGAGCAGTACTTC. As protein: CASSLAAPSYEQYF.

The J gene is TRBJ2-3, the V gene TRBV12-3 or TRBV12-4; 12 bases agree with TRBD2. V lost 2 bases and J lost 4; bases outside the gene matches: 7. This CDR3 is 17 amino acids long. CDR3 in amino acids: CASSLSRLAGVADTQYF. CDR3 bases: TGTGCCAGCAGTTTATCCCGACTAGCGGGAGTTGCAGATACGCAGTATTTT.

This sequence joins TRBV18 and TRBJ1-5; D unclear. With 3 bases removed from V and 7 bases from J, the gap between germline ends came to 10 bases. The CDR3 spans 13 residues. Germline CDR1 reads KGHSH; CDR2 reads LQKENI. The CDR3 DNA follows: TGTGCCAGCTCACCGACCCCCAGACAGCCCCAGCATTTT. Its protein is CASSPTPRQPQHF.

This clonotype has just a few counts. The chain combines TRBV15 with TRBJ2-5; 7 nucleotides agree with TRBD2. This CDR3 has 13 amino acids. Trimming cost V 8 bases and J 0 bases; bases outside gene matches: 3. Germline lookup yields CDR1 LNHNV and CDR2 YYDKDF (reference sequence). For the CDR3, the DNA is TGTGCCACCGCGGGGGTGTACCAAGAGACCCAGTACTTC. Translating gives CATAGVYQETQYF. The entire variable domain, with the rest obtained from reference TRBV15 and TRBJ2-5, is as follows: DAMVIQNPRYQVTQFGKPVTLSCSQTLNHNVMYWYQQKSSQAPKLLFHYYDKDFNNEADTPDNFQSRRPNTSFCFLDIRSPGLGDTAMYLCATAGVYQETQYFGPGTRLLVL.

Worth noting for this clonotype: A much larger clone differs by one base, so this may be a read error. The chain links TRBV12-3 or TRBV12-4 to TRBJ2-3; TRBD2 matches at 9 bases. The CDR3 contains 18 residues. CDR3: CACSLALVAGGPRDTQYF. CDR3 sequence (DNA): TGTGCCTGCAGTTTAGCGCTGGTTGCGGGAGGGCCACGGGATACGCAGTATTTT.

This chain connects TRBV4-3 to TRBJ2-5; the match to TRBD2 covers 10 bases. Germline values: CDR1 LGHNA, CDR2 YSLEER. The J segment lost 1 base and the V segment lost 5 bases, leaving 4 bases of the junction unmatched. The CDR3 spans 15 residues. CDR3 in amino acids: CASSAGLAAQETQYF. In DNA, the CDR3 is TGCGCCAGCAGCGCCGGACTAGCGGCCCAAGAGACCCAGTACTTC.

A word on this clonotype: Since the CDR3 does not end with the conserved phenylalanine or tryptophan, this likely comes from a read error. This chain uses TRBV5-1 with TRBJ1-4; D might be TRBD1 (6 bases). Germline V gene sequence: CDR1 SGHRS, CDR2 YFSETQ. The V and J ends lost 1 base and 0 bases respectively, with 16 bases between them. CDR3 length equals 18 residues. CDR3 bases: TGCGCCAGCAGCTTGTCCAGGGGTTGGCCGACAACTAATGAAAAACTGTTTTAT. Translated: CASSLSRGWPTTNEKLFY.